The 32 T cell receptor beta chains given below trace back to one sample, sequenced in a study of OX40 agonist ivuxolimab in advanced cancers. This table comes from immunoSEQ multiplex PCR, and its TCRdb copy is limited to in-frame clones, with some not included. The top ten clones hold under 2.5% of a sample with 50,000 or so clones, over 75% of them seen once. Sample: CD4+ or CD8+ T cells sorted from blood, taken in a trial of the OX40 agonist ivuxolimab. These TCRs come from an adult with an advanced solid tumor such as melanoma, head and neck, liver or kidney cancer.

J is TRBJ1-6 and V is TRBV2; D gene uncertain. Trimming pared 6 bases from V and 7 bases from J, leaving 16 bases between. The CDR3 length is 15 residues. Germline V gene data show CDR1 as SNHLY and CDR2 as FYNNEI. CDR3: CASREQAVGNSPLHF. The DNA for the CDR3 is TGTGCCAGCAGGGAGCAGGCGGTGGGCAATTCACCCCTCCACTTT.

This clone turned up a few times. CDR3 sequence reads: CASSQDGGPPYEQYF. The CDR3 nucleotides are TGTGCCAGCTCACAGGATGGCGGGCCTCCCTACGAGCAGTACTTC. The rearrangement joins TRBV6-4 to TRBJ2-7; D possibly uses TRBD1 or TRBD2 (5 bases each). Trimming took 8 bases from V and 2 from J, leaving 19 bases between them. CDR3 length equals 15 residues. Germline V gene lookup returns CDR1 MRHNA and CDR2 SNTAGT.

CDR3 protein: CASDQGTSVYCVLTF. The CDR3 coding sequence is TGTGCCAGCGACCAAGGGACTAGCGTTTATTGCGTCCTGACTTTC. This chain connects TRBV27 to TRBJ2-6, with 10 bases that match TRBD2. CDR1 is MNHEY and CDR2 is SMNVEV in the germline V gene (reference sequence). This CDR3 has 15 residues. V shed 8 bases, J shed 12 bases, and the junction held 13 bases outside the gene matches.

This sequence joins TRBV19 and TRBJ2-7; D not resolved. Germline V gives CDR1 LNHDA, CDR2 SQIVND (reference sequence). V was shortened by 5 bases and J by 6 bases, with 11 bases between the two germline ends. The CDR3 extends over 12 amino acids. The CDR3 sequence is CASSPPQGEQYF. The CDR3 DNA reads as TGTGCCAGTAGTCCCCCTCAAGGCGAGCAGTACTTC. The full variable domain, completed using reference TRBV19 and TRBJ2-7, is DGGITQSPKYLFRKEGQNVTLSCEQNLNHDAMYWYRQDPGQGLRLIYYSQIVNDFQKGDIAEGYSVSREKKESFPLTVTSAQKNPTAFYLCASSPPQGEQYFGPGTRLTVT.

The chain carries TRBV5-1 and TRBJ1-5, with D maybe TRBD1 (5 bases). Germline V gene lookup returns CDR1 SGHRS and CDR2 YFSETQ. The CDR3 spans 15 residues. Trimming pared 0 bases from V and 3 bases from J, leaving 10 bases between. CDR3 residues: CASSLATAHNQPQHF. CDR3 in DNA: TGCGCCAGCAGCTTGGCGACAGCCCACAATCAGCCCCAGCATTTT.

The chain recombines TRBV9 with TRBJ2-5, with 11 nucleotides matching TRBD2. There are 14 residues in the CDR3. With 3 bases clipped from V and 7 bases from J, the junction kept 5 bases outside the gene matches. Germline-derived CDR1 and CDR2 are SGDLS and YYNGEE. For the CDR3, the DNA is TGTGCCAGCAGCGATGCACTAGCGGGAGTGACCCAGTACTTC. It translates to CASSDALAGVTQYF.

The CDR3, as DNA: TGTGCCATCAGTGCTCCTGGGACTAGCGGAACCTACGAGCAGTACTTC. Protein product: CAISAPGTSGTYEQYF. This sequence joins TRBV10-3 and TRBJ2-7; 11 nucleotides agree with TRBD2. CDR1 ENHRY and CDR2 SYGVKD come from the germline V gene. This CDR3 region has 16 residues. V was clipped by 4 bases and J by 2 bases; unmatched bases: 7.

This chain links TRBV10-1 with TRBJ2-5, with 7 bases matching TRBD2. Germline CDR1 reads WNHNN; CDR2 reads SYGVQD (reference sequence). The CDR3 extends over 16 amino acids. The V and J ends lost 0 bases and 4 bases, in that order; junction bases with no gene match: 8. This CDR3 reads CASSESLAEGRETQYF. As DNA, the CDR3 is TGCGCCAGCAGTGAGTCGCTAGCGGAGGGGAGAGAGACCCAGTACTTC.

This chain links TRBV5-6 with TRBJ1-3; 11 positions match TRBD1. The V gene end was trimmed by 4 bases and the J gene end by 0 bases; junction bases not matched to a gene: 0. The CDR3 runs 15 residues. Per germline, CDR1 SGHDT and CDR2 YYEEEE. The DNA for the CDR3 is TGTGCCAGCAGCGGGACAGGGGGCTCTGGAAACACCATATATTTT. The encoded protein is CASSGTGGSGNTIYF.

V gene TRBV5-4 combines with J gene TRBJ2-1; 8 positions agree with TRBD2. Germline trimming cut 4 bases from V and 7 bases from J; bases unmatched to any gene: 10. The CDR3 sequence is 15 residues long. CDR1 SGHNT and CDR2 YYREEE come from the germline V gene (reference sequence). The CDR3 nucleotides read TGTGCCAGCAGCCCCCGACTAGCGAGCTGGAATGAGCAGTTCTTC. This encodes CASSPRLASWNEQFF. Combining the CDR3 with reference TRBV5-4 and TRBJ2-1 gives the whole variable domain ETGVTQSPTHLIKTRGQQVTLRCSSQSGHNTVSWYQQALGQGPQFIFQYYREEENGRGNFPPRFSGLQFPNYSSELNVNALELDDSALYLCASSPRLASWNEQFFGPGTRLTVL.

The rearrangement uses TRBV4-2 and TRBJ2-1; D may be TRBD2 (5 bases). V lost 1 base to trimming and J lost 11 bases, with 6 bases between them. The CDR3 is 11 residues long. Germline V gene data show CDR1 as LGHNA and CDR2 as YNFKEQ. The CDR3 nucleotides read TGTGCCAGCAGCCAAGGGACTCAGCAGTTCTTC. This codes for CASSQGTQQFF.

The rearrangement joins TRBV28 to TRBJ1-1; D perhaps matches TRBD1 (6 bases). The CDR3 has 15 residues. V shed 3 bases and J shed 7 bases, with 18 bases lying between them. The germline gives CDR1 MDHEN, CDR2 SYDVKM. CDR3 nucleotide sequence: TGTGCCAGCAGTTTGAAGGGGGTGGGGCACCTTGAAGCTTTCTTT. Residues: CASSLKGVGHLEAFF.

The genes are TRBV15 and TRBJ1-1; D gene ambiguous. Germline assignment: CDR1 LNHNV and CDR2 YYDKDF (reference sequence). V lost 7 bases to trimming and J lost 0 bases, with 9 bases between them. The CDR3 spans 13 residues. CDR3 sequence (DNA): TGTGCCACCATAGGGCAGCTGAACACTGAAGCTTTCTTT. Amino acids: CATIGQLNTEAFF.

The chain combines TRBV28 with TRBJ2-3; possible D gene TRBD1, 5 bases. Germline assignment: CDR1 MDHEN and CDR2 SYDVKM. Trimming removed 8 bases from V and 1 base from J, with 7 bases in between. There are 12 residues in the CDR3. In DNA, the CDR3 is TGTGCCAGCGGCAGGGGCACAGATACGCAGTATTTT. As protein: CASGRGTDTQYF.

This rearrangement joins TRBV14 to TRBJ1-1; 8 nucleotides agree with TRBD1. CDR1 and CDR2 (germline): SGHDN, FVKESK. The CDR3 sequence is 16 residues long. The V gene end was trimmed by 3 bases and the J gene end by 4 bases; junction bases not matched to a gene: 10. This CDR3 reads CASSHRQGAGGTEAFF. Written as DNA, the CDR3 is TGTGCCAGCAGCCATCGGCAGGGGGCGGGCGGCACTGAAGCTTTCTTT.

This sequence joins TRBV5-1 and TRBJ2-1, with 12 bases aligning to TRBD2. The CDR3 runs to 18 residues. Germline V gene data show CDR1 as SGHRS and CDR2 as YFSETQ. Germline trimming cut 0 bases from V and 0 bases from J; bases unmatched to any gene: 4. CDR3 in amino acids: CASSLGLAGASSYNEQFF. The CDR3, as DNA: TGCGCCAGCAGCTTGGGACTAGCGGGGGCCAGCTCCTACAATGAGCAGTTCTTC.

The chain combines TRBV4-2 with TRBJ2-3; 16 bases match TRBD2. CDR3 length: 15 amino acids. In germline, CDR1 is LGHNA, CDR2 YNFKEQ. J lost 9 bases, V lost 4 bases, and 4 bases had no gene match. The CDR3 coding sequence is TGTGCCAGCAGCCCCGAGGGACTAGCGGGAGGGACGCAGTATTTT. Protein sequence: CASSPEGLAGGTQYF.

CDR3 protein: CASRGQGRDGYTF. DNA of the CDR3: TGTGCCAGCAGGGGCCAGGGTAGAGATGGCTACACCTTC. V and J are TRBV6-4 and TRBJ1-2, with TRBD1 as a possible D gene (5 bases). The CDR3 consists of 13 residues. The V gene lost 6 bases and the J gene lost 6 bases, with 14 bases spanning the gap. Germline CDR1 and CDR2: MRHNA and SNTAGT.

The V and J genes are TRBV5-1 and TRBJ1-3; weak D call: TRBD1 (5 bases). Per germline, CDR1 SGHRS and CDR2 YFSETQ. The ends were cut back, 0 bases at V and 0 bases at J, with 13 bases in the middle. This CDR3 spans 17 amino acids. This CDR3 reads CASSLEGPGFSGNTIYF. The CDR3, as DNA: TGCGCCAGCAGCTTGGAGGGGCCAGGATTCTCTGGAAACACCATATATTTT.

This chain joins TRBV2 and TRBJ2-7; no clear D. The germline V gene encodes CDR1 SNHLY and CDR2 FYNNEI. The V gene lost 7 bases and the J gene lost 1 base, with 8 bases spanning the gap. There are 12 residues in the CDR3. CDR3 sequence: CASNGFSYEQYF. The CDR3 DNA follows: TGTGCCAGCAACGGGTTTTCCTACGAGCAGTACTTC.

The chain joins TRBV6-6 to TRBJ1-1; D uncertain. CDR3 length: 14 amino acids. The germline V and J ends were trimmed by 0 bases and 5 bases, with 10 bases remaining between them. CDR1 and CDR2 (germline): MNHNY, SVGAGI (reference sequence). CDR3 sequence reads: CASSYSYIGTEAFF. As DNA, the CDR3 is TGTGCCAGCAGTTACTCGTACATCGGGACTGAAGCTTTCTTT.

The sample holds a few counts of this clone. The rearrangement uses TRBV14 and TRBJ2-1; 12 nucleotides agree with TRBD2. Germline assignment: CDR1 SGHDN and CDR2 FVKESK. V lost 4 bases, J lost 5 bases, and 9 bases stayed unmatched. This CDR3 comprises 17 residues. The CDR3 protein is CASSPTLLAGGDNEQFF. CDR3 sequence (DNA): TGTGCCAGCAGCCCAACACTCCTAGCGGGAGGGGACAATGAGCAGTTCTTC. The variable domain in full, with the rest retrieved from reference TRBV14 and TRBJ2-1, is EAGVTQFPSHSVIEKGQTVTLRCDPISGHDNLYWYRRVMGKEIKFLLHFVKESKQDESGMPNNRFLAERTGGTYSTLKVQPAELEDSGVYFCASSPTLLAGGDNEQFFGPGTRLTVL.

This clone was found once. V and J are TRBV29-1 and TRBJ1-1, with 8 bases lining up with TRBD1. CDR1 and CDR2 (germline): SQVTM, ANQGSEA. This CDR3 spans 11 amino acids. The CDR3 DNA reads TGCAACGTACAGGGGGACACTGAAGCTTTCTTT. As protein: CNVQGDTEAFF.

V and J are TRBV6-5 and TRBJ1-2; 8 bases align to TRBD1. CDR1 MNHEY and CDR2 SVGAGI come from the germline V gene. This CDR3 has 16 amino acids. The V and J ends lost 2 bases and 2 bases, in that order; junction bases with no gene match: 7. CDR3 loop: CASSYLGQGGNYGYTF. CDR3 nucleotide sequence: TGTGCCAGCAGTTACCTTGGACAGGGTGGAAACTATGGCTACACCTTC.

The V call is TRBV11-2, the J call TRBJ2-1; TRBD2 is a possible D gene (6 bases). This CDR3 has 15 residues. CDR1 SGHAT and CDR2 FQNNGV come from the germline V gene. V dropped 0 bases and J dropped 3 bases, with 9 bases sitting between them. CDR3 DNA: TGTGCCAGCAGCTTAGAGGAGGGTTTCTACAATGAGCAGTTCTTC. Translating it yields CASSLEEGFYNEQFF.

The CDR3 DNA is TGTGCCAGTAGTATAAAGGGGGTTGACTATGGCTACACCTTC. It specifies CASSIKGVDYGYTF. The chain is built from TRBV19 and TRBJ1-2; maybe TRBD1 (6 bases). The V end was cut by 2 bases, the J end by 3 bases, with 10 bases between. This CDR3 spans 14 amino acids. Germline CDR1 LNHDA, CDR2 SQIVND (reference sequence).

This sequence joins TRBV6-5 and TRBJ2-2; TRBD2 matches at 8 bases. Per the germline V gene, CDR1 is MNHEY and CDR2 is SVGAGI. The V gene end was trimmed by 2 bases and the J gene end by 6 bases; junction bases not matched to a gene: 5. The CDR3 contains 15 residues. CDR3 in amino acids: CASSYGLAGAGELFF. The DNA of the CDR3 is TGTGCCAGCAGTTACGGCCTAGCGGGTGCCGGGGAGCTGTTTTTT.

The CDR3 reads CASSSLSGKRGEQYF. The CDR3 DNA reads as TGTGCCAGCAGCTCCCTCAGCGGGAAGAGGGGGGAGCAGTACTTC. J is TRBJ2-7 and V is TRBV7-2, with D possibly TRBD2 on 7 matching bases. V was trimmed by 4 bases and J by 7 bases, leaving 20 bases between them. CDR1 is SGHTA, CDR2 FQGNSA, per germline. The CDR3 contains 15 residues.

The chain combines TRBV19 with TRBJ1-2, with TRBD1 matching 10 bases. Germline V CDR1 and CDR2: LNHDA, SQIVND (reference sequence). V lost 7 bases and J lost 4; bases outside the gene matches: 9. CDR3 size: 15 residues. CDR3 protein: CASTPTGGAGYGYTF. The DNA of the CDR3 is TGTGCCAGTACTCCGACAGGGGGCGCGGGCTATGGCTACACCTTC.

This chain links TRBV28 with TRBJ1-4; 11 nucleotides line up with TRBD1. Germline CDR1 is MDHEN and CDR2 is SYDVKM. This CDR3 has 19 residues. The V and J ends lost 4 bases and 8 bases, in that order; junction bases with no gene match: 18. The CDR3 bases are TGTGCCAGCAGTTCCCCGGGACAGGGGGTATCCCTTGTCTGGGAAAAACTGTTTTTT. Translating gives CASSSPGQGVSLVWEKLFF. The complete variable domain, with remaining parts taken from reference TRBV28 and TRBJ1-4, reads DVKVTQSSRYLVKRTGEKVFLECVQDMDHENMFWYRQDPGLGLRLIYFSYDVKMKEKGDIPEGYSVSREKKERFSLILESASTNQTSMYLCASSSPGQGVSLVWEKLFFGSGTQLSVL.

In nucleotides, the CDR3 is TGTGCCAGCAGTTTGAGTCAGGGGGCGACCTATGGCTACACCTTC. Its protein product is CASSLSQGATYGYTF. The J gene is TRBJ1-2, the V gene TRBV28; TRBD1 agrees at 8 bases. The length of the CDR3 is 15 residues. Looked up from germline, CDR1 is MDHEN and CDR2 is SYDVKM. The V segment lost 3 bases and the J segment 4 bases; nucleotides outside the gene matches: 7.

The rearrangement uses TRBV12-5 and TRBJ2-5; maybe TRBD2 (5 bases). The CDR3 extends over 15 amino acids. The V and J ends lost 0 bases and 7 bases respectively, with 15 bases between them. Per germline, CDR1 LGHNT and CDR2 FRNRAP. CDR3 region: CASGLVLSARGTQYF. The DNA of the CDR3 is TGTGCTAGTGGTTTGGTACTTAGCGCACGAGGGACCCAGTACTTC. Supplemented by reference TRBV12-5 and TRBJ2-5, the full variable domain reads DARVTQTPRHKVTEMGQEVTMRCQPILGHNTVFWYRQTMMQGLELLAYFRNRAPLDDSGMPKDRFSAEMPDATLATLKIQPSEPRDSAVYFCASGLVLSARGTQYFGPGTRLLVL.